The sequence of this TCR beta chain was determined in a study of blood T cell repertoires in COVID-19. Overall study: There were acute and convalescent COVID-19 samples, and they came from the United States, Italy and Spain.

V gave up 0 bases and J gave up 5 bases, with 13 bases separating them. The V gene's germline CDR1 is SGHDN and CDR2 FVKESK. The CDR3 extends over 15 amino acids. Clones were read by immunoSEQ multiplex PCR, and TCRdb kept only the in-frame ones, dropping some. The repertoire consists of 200,000 to 250,000 clones, with approximately 80% occurring once and the leading ten covering around 5%. This clonotype was obtained from a woman aged 70 to 79 with acute or convalescent COVID-19. Sequencing was done on a sample of peripheral blood. The V and J genes are TRBV14 and TRBJ1-1; tentatively, D is TRBD1 (6 bases). The CDR3 is CASSQDLGARTEAFF. The CDR3 region has the DNA TGTGCCAGCAGCCAAGATTTGGGGGCGAGGACTGAAGCTTTCTTT.